What follows are 10 T cell receptor beta chains derived from one specimen sequenced in a study of T cells after posttransplantation cyclophosphamide. Assay used: immunoSEQ multiplex PCR; TCRdb lists only in-frame clones, some missing. The sample was found to contain roughly 41,000 clones, and every one recurs. Input material: PBMCs. All receptors come from a man between 25 and 39 years old in good health and a related stem cell transplant donor.

This clone was counted ten times or more. The V and J genes are TRBV5-1 and TRBJ1-6; D ambiguous. Germline CDR1 SGHRS, CDR2 YFSETQ. This CDR3 contains 16 residues. V dropped 1 base and J dropped 8 bases, with 16 bases sitting between them. CDR3 sequence reads: CASSLNGRLKDSPLHF. CDR3 nucleotide sequence: TGCGCCAGCAGCTTGAACGGCAGGCTCAAAGATTCACCCCTCCACTTT.

For this clone: Sequence at one end of the junction differs from germline and may be a read error. The chain carries TRBV7-7 and TRBJ2-2, with a weak D call TRBD2 (6 bases). The CDR3 sequence is 16 residues long. CDR1 and CDR2 from the germline V gene are SSHAT and FNYEAQ (reference sequence). CDR3 loop: CASSPTPGANTGELFF. Here the CDR3 DNA reads TGTGCTAGCAGCCCCACCCCGGGGGCGAACACCGGGGAGCTGTTTTTT.

This clone showed up many times. Here the CDR3 reads CASSLDWDREDSPLHF. In DNA, the CDR3 is TGTGCCAGCAGCTTGGACTGGGACAGGGAAGATTCACCCCTCCACTTT. J is TRBJ1-6 and V is TRBV5-6; the match to TRBD1 covers 9 bases. The CDR3 spans 16 residues. Per germline, CDR1 SGHDT and CDR2 YYEEEE. After removal of 0 bases from V and 8 bases from J, the junction contained 6 bases not matched to a gene.

The chain carries TRBV28 and TRBJ1-2, with D maybe TRBD1 (5 bases). The CDR3 runs 15 residues. V lost 10 bases and J lost 8, with 26 bases in between. Germline V gives CDR1 MDHEN, CDR2 SYDVKM. CDR3 sequence reads: CATASGGGKSRGYTF. The CDR3 bases are TGTGCCACAGCTTCCGGGGGGGGGAAGTCGCGCGGCTACACCTTC.

This clone was found a few times. This rearrangement joins TRBV9 to TRBJ2-7; tentative D call: TRBD1 (6 bases). Looked up from germline, CDR1 is SGDLS and CDR2 is YYNGEE. The germline V and J ends were trimmed by 4 bases and 8 bases, with 25 bases remaining between them. The CDR3 consists of 16 residues. Here the CDR3 reads CASSSPGDVFSTKQYF. In DNA form, the CDR3 reads TGTGCCAGCAGCTCCCCAGGGGACGTCTTCTCTACGAAGCAGTACTTC.

This clone was observed at least ten times. The chain carries TRBV6-2 or TRBV6-3 and TRBJ2-1, with 14 bases matching TRBD2. CDR1 is MNHEY, CDR2 SVGEGT, per germline. The ends lost 4 bases at V and 10 bases at J; junction bases unmatched: 6. The CDR3 covers 15 residues. The CDR3 nucleotides are TGTGCCAGCAGTTCGGGACTAGCGGGGGCAGGGGAGCAGTTCTTC. Residues: CASSSGLAGAGEQFF.

This clone was detected only a few times. The J gene is TRBJ2-3, the V gene TRBV6-9; 11 bases match TRBD2. V shed 6 bases and J 0 bases; nucleotides not matched to a gene: 5. The CDR3 runs 16 residues. Germline CDR1 is MNHGY and CDR2 is SVAAGI. CDR3 loop: CASRYLAGGSTDTQYF. For the CDR3, the DNA is TGTGCCAGCAGATACCTAGCGGGGGGCAGCACAGATACGCAGTATTTT.

This clone was observed many times. In nucleotides, the CDR3 is TGTGCCAGCAGGACAGGGGGCGCAAATTCACCCCTCCACTTT. Its protein is CASRTGGANSPLHF. The chain employs TRBV6-1 and TRBJ1-6; 10 nucleotides match TRBD1. This CDR3 has 14 amino acids. Trimming removed 6 bases from V and 7 bases from J; junction bases left unmatched: 3. In germline, CDR1 is MNHNS, CDR2 SASEGT.

This clone appeared many times. The chain links TRBV6-1 to TRBJ2-3; D may be TRBD1 (5 bases). Deletions cut 4 bases from V and 3 bases from J, with 14 bases between. CDR1 is MNHNS and CDR2 is SASEGT in the germline V gene. CDR3 length: 15 residues. CDR3 protein: CASSGPGIGTDTQYF. The CDR3 coding sequence is TGTGCCAGCAGTGGACCAGGGATTGGGACAGATACGCAGTATTTT.

In its sample, this clone was seen many times. The genes are TRBV2 and TRBJ2-7, with TRBD1 matching over 11 bases. Per germline, CDR1 SNHLY and CDR2 FYNNEI. J gave up 5 bases and V 6 bases, and 9 bases lay outside the gene matches. There are 15 residues in the CDR3. CDR3 nucleotides: TGTGCCAGCAGCGAACCGGGACAGGGGGAAAACGAGCAGTACTTC. Its protein is CASSEPGQGENEQYF.